This T cell receptor (beta chain) was profiled in a study of regulatory T cells in long-lasting Graves disease. General study results and limits: Persistent patients had a count of shared public clonotypes (approximately 3,000) that exceeded that of new patients (about 930).

Germline CDR1 is SGHRS and CDR2 is YFSETQ. The V segment lost 3 bases and the J segment 5 bases; nucleotides outside the gene matches: 9. The CDR3 extends over 15 amino acids. Construction of TCR beta libraries relied on iRepertoire HTBI primers and on Arm-PCR targeting CDR3 regions. Each CDR3 protein gets one entry after TCRdb re-called the multiplex PCR reads with MiXCR. The data show 500,000 or so distinct CDR3 sequences, with 15% to 20% seen just once and 20% to 25% held by the top ten. This clonotype has at least ten counts. The antigen is not known. The time point here: newly diagnosed GD, antithyroid drugs for less than 3 months. PBMC RNA was the source of the TCR library. These data are also associated with another study on T cells in Graves' hyperthyroidism and ophthalmopathy. That source reports: Lactation, pregnancy, other autoimmune disease or uncontrolled infection excluded patients.

The chain carries TRBV5-1 and TRBJ2-7; 9 bases line up with TRBD1. This TCR came from a woman aged 35-65 years with Graves disease. The starting material was peripheral blood mononuclear cells (PBMCs), obtained at new diagnosis, from a patient treated with antithyroid drugs. The CDR3 region has the DNA TGCGCCAGCAGCTCGCCGGGACAGGGCGGGAACGAGCAGTACTTC. Encoded protein: CASSSPGQGGNEQYF.